The 28 T cell receptor beta chains below were found in one sample sequenced in a study of blood T cell repertoires in COVID-19. Sequencing was performed with immunoSEQ multiplex PCR; in TCRdb, only in-frame clones are kept and a portion is missing. The sample lists 86,000 or so clones, about 89% occurring once. Sequenced input: peripheral blood. These receptors originate from a man between 50 and 59 years old with active or convalescent COVID-19.

The V gene is TRBV5-8, the J gene TRBJ2-7; D remains ambiguous. CDR3 size: 12 residues. V shed 2 bases and J shed 12 bases, with 15 bases lying between them. The germline CDR1 and CDR2 sequences are SGHTS and YDEGEE. CDR3 in amino acids: CASSLTFVSTYF. The CDR3 region has the DNA TGTGCCAGCAGCTTAACTTTTGTGAGCACGTACTTC.

The rearrangement uses TRBV2 and TRBJ1-5; TRBD1 might be the D (6 bases). The CDR3 length is 15 residues. The germline V gene encodes CDR1 SNHLY and CDR2 FYNNEI. The V gene lost 6 bases and the J gene lost 1 base, with 13 bases spanning the gap. The CDR3 sequence: CASSSQGRSNQPQHF. The CDR3 DNA reads TGTGCCAGCAGCTCACAGGGACGCAGCAATCAGCCCCAGCATTTT. The full variable domain, with the rest looked up from reference TRBV2 and TRBJ1-5, is EPEVTQTPSHQVTQMGQEVILRCVPISNHLYFYWYRQILGQKVEFLVSFYNNEISEKSEIFDDQFSVERPDGSNFTLKIRSTKLEDSAMYFCASSSQGRSNQPQHFGDGTRLSIL.

This chain uses TRBV7-8 with TRBJ1-6, with 11 bases fitting TRBD1. With V trimmed by 5 bases and J by 10 bases, 10 bases remained unmatched. CDR1 and CDR2 (germline): SGHVS, FQNEAQ. CDR3 length: 16 residues. The chain's CDR3 is CASSQQGQGVRSPLHF. CDR3 DNA sequence: TGTGCCAGCAGCCAACAGGGACAGGGGGTTCGATCACCCCTCCACTTT.

The chain combines TRBV28 with TRBJ1-4; D is unresolved. CDR1 MDHEN and CDR2 SYDVKM come from the germline V gene. V was cut by 3 bases and J by 10 bases, with 12 bases left in between. This CDR3 comprises 13 residues. DNA for the CDR3: TGTGCCAGCAGTTTCGAGGTACTTGGAAAACTGTTTTTT. This sequence encodes CASSFEVLGKLFF.

This chain joins TRBV20-1 and TRBJ1-2; TRBD1 aligns across 9 bases. Germline assignment: CDR1 DFQATT and CDR2 SNEGSKA (reference sequence). V lost 3 bases and J lost 7; bases outside the gene matches: 9. The CDR3 totals 14 residues. The CDR3 here is CSASQTGGVVGYTF. The CDR3 bases are TGCAGTGCTAGTCAGACAGGGGGGGTAGTTGGCTACACCTTC.

This sequence joins TRBV7-2 and TRBJ2-3; 9 positions match TRBD2. This CDR3 region has 16 residues. CDR1 and CDR2 from the germline V gene are SGHTA and FQGNSA. The J segment lost 9 bases and the V segment lost 4 bases, leaving 14 bases of the junction unmatched. The chain's CDR3 is CASSSEAGGPVTTQYF. Written as DNA, the CDR3 is TGTGCCAGCAGCTCCGAAGCGGGGGGCCCAGTGACCACGCAGTATTTT.

The chain employs TRBV19 and TRBJ1-1; 9 bases agree with TRBD1. V gave up 5 bases and J gave up 4 bases; unmatched junction bases: 8. The CDR3 is 15 residues long. Per the germline V gene, CDR1 is LNHDA and CDR2 is SQIVND (reference sequence). The CDR3 is CASSSRTGAGTEAFF. The DNA of the CDR3 is TGTGCCAGTAGTTCTCGGACAGGGGCAGGCACTGAAGCTTTCTTT.

The chain uses TRBV28 and TRBJ2-5, with D possibly matching TRBD2 (5 bases). V was cut by 1 base and J by 5 bases, with 5 bases left in between. Germline V gene sequence: CDR1 MDHEN, CDR2 SYDVKM. This CDR3 region has 12 residues. The CDR3 nucleotides read TGTGCCAGCAGTTTATCGGGGGAGACCCAGTACTTC. This translates into CASSLSGETQYF.

This rearrangement joins TRBV2 to TRBJ2-2; 9 bases agree with TRBD2. V gave up 9 bases and J gave up 9 bases; unmatched junction bases: 8. Per the germline V gene, CDR1 is SNHLY and CDR2 is FYNNEI. The CDR3 extends over 13 amino acids. Here the CDR3 DNA reads TGTGCCAGTTCGACTAGCGGTTCAAGGGAGCTGTTTTTT. As protein: CASSTSGSRELFF.

The J gene is TRBJ1-2, the V gene TRBV6-4; possible D gene TRBD1, 5 bases. Germline V CDR1 and CDR2: MRHNA, SNTAGT. V was pared by 5 bases and J by 6 bases, with 16 bases between. This CDR3 region has 14 residues. DNA of the CDR3: TGTGCCAGCAGTCCCGGGGGGGAGAACCATGGCTACACCTTC. Translation: CASSPGGENHGYTF.

This chain links TRBV6-4 with TRBJ1-6; D might be TRBD1 (6 bases). This CDR3 has 13 amino acids. V lost 7 bases to trimming and J lost 5 bases, with 9 bases between them. CDR1 and CDR2 (germline): MRHNA, SNTAGT. The CDR3 bases are TGTGCCAGCAACAGGACAGATAATTCACCCCTCCACTTT. Translating it yields CASNRTDNSPLHF.

The chain joins TRBV7-9 to TRBJ2-7, with D unclear. This CDR3 comprises 15 residues. V lost 0 bases, J lost 2 bases, and 11 bases lay in between. CDR1 is SEHNR and CDR2 is FQNEAQ in the germline V gene (reference sequence). The CDR3 reads CASSLAGRLPYEQYF. CDR3 coding DNA: TGTGCCAGCAGCTTAGCGGGCAGGCTCCCCTACGAGCAGTACTTC.

A few counts support this clone. The J gene is TRBJ2-1, the V gene TRBV27, with D perhaps matching TRBD2 (7 bases). Trimming shortened V by 7 bases and J by 4 bases, and 8 bases separated the two germline ends. Germline V CDR1 and CDR2: MNHEY, SMNVEV (reference sequence). This CDR3 contains 12 residues. In DNA form, the CDR3 reads TGTGCCAGCAAGGGGGGGTACAATGAGCAGTTCTTC. Encoded protein: CASKGGYNEQFF.

This chain uses TRBV11-3 with TRBJ2-1; D gene unclear. There are 13 residues in the CDR3. Looked up from germline, CDR1 is SGHNT and CDR2 is YENEEA. Between the trimmed V and J ends, which lost 8 bases and 4 bases, there was a span of 12 bases. CDR3 protein: CASAKDLYNEQFF. CDR3 DNA sequence: TGTGCCAGCGCCAAAGACTTATACAATGAGCAGTTCTTC.

Only a few counts were recorded for this clone. The chain combines TRBV4-3 with TRBJ1-5, with D unresolved. The CDR3 consists of 14 residues. Germline V lookup: CDR1 LGHNA, CDR2 YSLEER. V lost 0 bases to trimming and J lost 5 bases, with 8 bases between them. CDR3 sequence reads: CASSQDPSYQPQHF. The DNA for the CDR3 is TGCGCCAGCAGCCAAGATCCCAGTTATCAGCCCCAGCATTTT.

The chain carries TRBV29-1 and TRBJ1-1; D gene ambiguous. The CDR3 runs to 11 residues. Germline values: CDR1 SQVTM, CDR2 ANQGSEA. V lost 3 bases and J lost 6, with 8 bases in between. In nucleotides, the CDR3 is TGCAGCGTTGACTCTATGGCTGAAGCTTTCTTT. It is translated as CSVDSMAEAFF.

This clone was found a few times. CDR3 nucleotide sequence: TGCGCCAGCAGCTTGGTGGGACAGGGAATATACCAAGAGACCCAGTACTTC. Protein product: CASSLVGQGIYQETQYF. V and J are TRBV5-1 and TRBJ2-5; 9 positions match TRBD1. This CDR3 spans 17 amino acids. V lost 0 bases and J lost 0; bases outside the gene matches: 6. Germline V gives CDR1 SGHRS, CDR2 YFSETQ.

This chain links TRBV7-8 with TRBJ2-7, with TRBD1 matching 8 bases. Germline CDR1 and CDR2: SGHVS and FQNEAQ. The CDR3 extends over 14 amino acids. The junction had 6 bases not matched to a gene; V was cut back by 1 base and J by 7 bases. The CDR3 sequence: CASSLGTGQREQYF. The CDR3 nucleotides are TGTGCCAGCAGCTTAGGGACAGGGCAGCGGGAGCAGTACTTC.

J is TRBJ1-3 and V is TRBV3-1 (or the pseudogene TRBV3-2); D gene ambiguous. CDR1 is LGHDT and CDR2 is YNNKEL in the germline V gene (reference sequence). The V end was cut by 2 bases, the J end by 2 bases, with 10 bases between. The length of the CDR3 is 15 residues. The CDR3, as DNA: TGTGCCAGCAGCCAAACTTTGACTCCTGGAAACACCATATATTTT. It specifies CASSQTLTPGNTIYF.

This sequence joins TRBV7-2 and TRBJ2-2; 7 bases match TRBD1. The CDR3 covers 15 residues. Germline CDR1 reads SGHTA; CDR2 reads FQGNSA. Trimming at V came to 4 bases and at J to 4 bases, leaving 6 bases not matched to a gene. The DNA of the CDR3 is TGTGCCAGCAGCTACCGGACAGGAGGCACCGGGGAGCTGTTTTTT. Protein product: CASSYRTGGTGELFF.

The chain combines TRBV5-1 with TRBJ1-6, with a weak D call TRBD1 (6 bases). Germline CDR1 and CDR2: SGHRS and YFSETQ. V lost 0 bases to trimming and J lost 9 bases, with 10 bases between them. This CDR3 contains 14 residues. CDR3 bases: TGCGCCAGCAGCTTGGGACAGGACTCTTCACCCCTCCACTTT. Protein product: CASSLGQDSSPLHF. Full variable domain (outside the CDR3, taken from reference TRBV5-1 and TRBJ1-6): KAGVTQTPRYLIKTRGQQVTLSCSPISGHRSVSWYQQTPGQGLQFLFEYFSETQRNKGNFPGRFSGRQFSNSRSEMNVSTLELGDSALYLCASSLGQDSSPLHFGNGTRLTVT.

This clone was recorded a few times. The V gene is TRBV5-3, the J gene TRBJ1-2; 12 nucleotides agree with TRBD1. TRBV5-3 is placed among ORFs of uncertain function. The V gene end was trimmed by 2 bases and the J gene end by 12 bases; junction bases not matched to a gene: 11. CDR3 length: 15 residues. The CDR3 nucleotides are TGTGCCAGAAGCTTCCCCCGGGACAGGGGGCGAGTTCACACCTTC. This codes for CARSFPRDRGRVHTF.

The chain couples TRBV27 to TRBJ1-1, with D perhaps TRBD1 (6 bases). Germline V gene data show CDR1 as MNHEY and CDR2 as SMNVEV (reference sequence). CDR3 length equals 15 residues. The ends were cut back, 6 bases at V and 4 bases at J, with 18 bases in the middle. The CDR3, as DNA: TGTGCCAGCAGAAACAGGGTTGCTAGCCCCACTGAAGCTTTCTTT. Amino acid sequence: CASRNRVASPTEAFF.

This sequence joins TRBV9 and TRBJ2-5, with 8 bases identical to TRBD2. With V trimmed by 3 bases and J by 2 bases, 3 bases remained unmatched. Germline CDR1 is SGDLS and CDR2 is YYNGEE. The CDR3 is 14 residues long. The CDR3 DNA reads TGTGCCAGCAGCGGCGGGGGGCCTCAAGAGACCCAGTACTTC. Amino acid sequence: CASSGGGPQETQYF. Variable domain in full (rest from reference TRBV9 and TRBJ2-5): DSGVTQTPKHLITATGQRVTLRCSPRSGDLSVYWYQQSLDQGLQFLIQYYNGEERAKGNILERFSAQQFPDLHSELNLSSLELGDSALYFCASSGGGPQETQYFGPGTRLLVL.

This chain connects TRBV2 to TRBJ1-6; 8 nucleotides align to TRBD1. CDR3 size: 15 residues. Germline trimming cut 4 bases from V and 6 bases from J; bases unmatched to any gene: 5. Germline V lookup: CDR1 SNHLY, CDR2 FYNNEI. CDR3 sequence (DNA): TGTGCCAGCAGTGGGACAGGGTTTGGTAATTCACCCCTCCACTTT. Translation gives CASSGTGFGNSPLHF.

This chain joins TRBV4-2 and TRBJ1-2; 7 positions match TRBD1. The germline gives CDR1 LGHNA, CDR2 YNFKEQ. V dropped 1 base and J dropped 4; count of bases not matched to a gene: 6. The CDR3 covers 15 residues. The DNA of the CDR3 is TGTGCCAGCAGCCAAGGACAGGGCCTTGGCTATGGCTACACCTTC. It is translated as CASSQGQGLGYGYTF.

The V and J genes are TRBV6-2 or TRBV6-3 and TRBJ1-5; D is possibly TRBD1 (6 bases). V lost 2 bases and J 0 bases, leaving 17 bases between the germline ends. CDR3 length: 18 amino acids. Germline assignment: CDR1 MNHEY and CDR2 SVGEGT. CDR3 bases: TGTGCCAGCAGTTACCCTACCGGGACAACCTATAGCAATCAGCCCCAGCATTTT. Protein: CASSYPTGTTYSNQPQHF.

This chain uses TRBV7-8 with TRBJ2-2; maybe TRBD1 (5 bases). The CDR3 runs 14 residues. With 0 bases removed from V and 7 bases from J, the gap between germline ends came to 9 bases. Germline V gene lookup returns CDR1 SGHVS and CDR2 FQNEAQ. CDR3 loop: CASSLAHQGGELFF. CDR3 in DNA: TGTGCCAGCAGCTTAGCGCACCAGGGCGGGGAGCTGTTTTTT.